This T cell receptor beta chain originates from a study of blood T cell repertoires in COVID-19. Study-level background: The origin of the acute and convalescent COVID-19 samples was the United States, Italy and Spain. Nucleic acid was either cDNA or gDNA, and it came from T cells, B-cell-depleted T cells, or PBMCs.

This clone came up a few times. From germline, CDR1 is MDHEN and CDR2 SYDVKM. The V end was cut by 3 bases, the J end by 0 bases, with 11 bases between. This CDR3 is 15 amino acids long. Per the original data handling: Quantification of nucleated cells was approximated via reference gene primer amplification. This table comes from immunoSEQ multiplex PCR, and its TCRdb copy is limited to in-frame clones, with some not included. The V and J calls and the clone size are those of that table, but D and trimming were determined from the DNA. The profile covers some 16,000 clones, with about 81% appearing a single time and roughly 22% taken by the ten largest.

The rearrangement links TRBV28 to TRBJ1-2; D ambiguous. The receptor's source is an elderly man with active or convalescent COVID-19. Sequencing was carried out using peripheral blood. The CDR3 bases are TGTGCCAGCAGTTTCGGAGGGTCGACTAACTATGGCTACACCTTC. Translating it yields CASSFGGSTNYGYTF.